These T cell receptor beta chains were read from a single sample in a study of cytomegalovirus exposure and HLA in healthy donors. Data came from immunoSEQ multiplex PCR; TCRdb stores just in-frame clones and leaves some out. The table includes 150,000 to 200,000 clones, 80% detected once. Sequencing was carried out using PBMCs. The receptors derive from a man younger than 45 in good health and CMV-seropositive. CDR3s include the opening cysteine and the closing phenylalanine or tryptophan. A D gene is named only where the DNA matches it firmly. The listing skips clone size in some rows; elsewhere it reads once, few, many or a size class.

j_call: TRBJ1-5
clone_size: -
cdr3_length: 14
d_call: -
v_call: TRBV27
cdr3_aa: CASSLRGSNQPQHF
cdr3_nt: TGTGCCAGCAGTTTAAGGGGGAGCAATCAGCCCCAGCATTTT

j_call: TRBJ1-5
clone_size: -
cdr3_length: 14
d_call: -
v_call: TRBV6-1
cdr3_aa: CASSPGNGNQPQHF
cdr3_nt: TGTGCCAGCAGTCCGGGGAATGGCAATCAGCCCCAGCATTTT

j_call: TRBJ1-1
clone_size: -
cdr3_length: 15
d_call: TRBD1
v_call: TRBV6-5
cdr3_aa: CASSLDRVVNTEAFF
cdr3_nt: TGTGCCAGCAGCTTAGACAGGGTGGTGAACACTGAAGCTTTCTTT

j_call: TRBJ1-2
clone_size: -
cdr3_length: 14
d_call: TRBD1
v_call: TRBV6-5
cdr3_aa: CASRATGEGYGYTF
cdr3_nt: TGTGCCAGCAGGGCGACAGGGGAGGGATATGGCTACACCTTC

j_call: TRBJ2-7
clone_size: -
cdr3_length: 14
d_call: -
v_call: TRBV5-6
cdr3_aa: CASSLSGIAYEQYF
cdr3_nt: TGTGCCAGCAGCCTCTCCGGGATAGCCTACGAGCAGTACTTC

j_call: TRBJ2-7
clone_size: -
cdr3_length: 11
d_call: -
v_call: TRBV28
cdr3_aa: CASSSQPEQYF
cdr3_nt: TGTGCCAGCAGTTCACAACCCGAGCAGTACTTC

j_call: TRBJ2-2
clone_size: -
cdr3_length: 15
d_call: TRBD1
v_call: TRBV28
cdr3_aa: CASSFEDRVTGELFF
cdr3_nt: TGTGCCAGCAGTTTTGAAGACAGGGTCACCGGGGAGCTGTTTTTT

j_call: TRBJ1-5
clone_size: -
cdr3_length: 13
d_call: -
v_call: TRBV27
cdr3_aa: CASRARGNQPQHF
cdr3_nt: TGTGCCAGCAGAGCGAGGGGGAATCAGCCCCAGCATTTT

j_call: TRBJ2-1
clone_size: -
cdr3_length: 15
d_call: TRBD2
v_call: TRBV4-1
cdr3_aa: CASSLSGGAGNEQFF
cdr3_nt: TGCGCCAGCAGCCTCAGCGGGGGGGCCGGCAATGAGCAGTTCTTC

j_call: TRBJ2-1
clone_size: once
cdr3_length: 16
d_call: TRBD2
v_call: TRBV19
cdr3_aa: CASSTPGLAGANEQFF
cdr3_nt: TGTGCCAGTAGTACCCCGGGACTAGCGGGGGCCAATGAGCAGTTCTTC

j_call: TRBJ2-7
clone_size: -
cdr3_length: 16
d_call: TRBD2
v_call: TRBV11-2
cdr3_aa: CASSLVTSGSNYEQYF
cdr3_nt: TGTGCCAGCAGCTTAGTTACTAGCGGCTCTAACTACGAGCAGTACTTC

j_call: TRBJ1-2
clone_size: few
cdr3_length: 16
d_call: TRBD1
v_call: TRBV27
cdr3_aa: CASSFRDRLLNYGYTF
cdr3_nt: TGTGCCAGCAGTTTCCGGGACAGATTATTAAACTATGGCTACACCTTC

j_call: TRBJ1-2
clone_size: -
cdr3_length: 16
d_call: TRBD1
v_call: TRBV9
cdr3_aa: CASSPPEGQSLYGYTF
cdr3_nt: TGTGCCAGCAGCCCCCCCGAGGGACAGAGCCTCTATGGCTACACCTTC

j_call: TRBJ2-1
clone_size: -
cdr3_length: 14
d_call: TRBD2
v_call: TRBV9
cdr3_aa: CASSVGWGGNEQFF
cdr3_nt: TGTGCCAGCAGCGTAGGCTGGGGGGGGAATGAGCAGTTCTTC

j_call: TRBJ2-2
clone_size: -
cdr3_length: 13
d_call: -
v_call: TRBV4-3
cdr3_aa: CASSQTATGELFF
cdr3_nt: TGCGCCAGCAGCCAAACTGCCACCGGGGAGCTGTTTTTT

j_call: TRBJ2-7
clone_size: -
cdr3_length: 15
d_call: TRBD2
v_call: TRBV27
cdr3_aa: CASRRLAARRDEQYF
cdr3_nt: TGTGCCAGCAGAAGACTAGCGGCTCGCCGGGACGAGCAGTACTTC

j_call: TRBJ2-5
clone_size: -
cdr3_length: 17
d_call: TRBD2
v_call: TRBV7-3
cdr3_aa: CASSLMGLAGKQETQYF
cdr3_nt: TGTGCCAGCAGCTTAATGGGACTAGCGGGGAAACAAGAGACCCAGTACTTC

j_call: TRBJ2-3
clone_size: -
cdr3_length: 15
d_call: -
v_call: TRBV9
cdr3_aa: CASSPGGIRTDTQYF
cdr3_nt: TGTGCCAGCAGCCCCGGCGGGATTCGCACAGATACGCAGTATTTT

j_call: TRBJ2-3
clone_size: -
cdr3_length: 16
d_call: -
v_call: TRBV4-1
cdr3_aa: CASSQDPTGSLDTQYF
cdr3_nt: TGCGCCAGCAGCCAAGATCCCACTGGTTCCTTGGATACGCAGTATTTT

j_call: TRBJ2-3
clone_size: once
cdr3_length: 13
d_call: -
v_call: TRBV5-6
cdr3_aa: CASSGWGRDTQYF
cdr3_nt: TGTGCCAGCAGCGGATGGGGCCGGGATACGCAGTATTTT

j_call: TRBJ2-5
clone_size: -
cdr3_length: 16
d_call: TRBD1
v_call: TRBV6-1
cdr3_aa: CASSVPGQGFRETQYF
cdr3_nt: TGTGCCAGCAGTGTCCCGGGACAGGGATTTCGAGAGACCCAGTACTTC

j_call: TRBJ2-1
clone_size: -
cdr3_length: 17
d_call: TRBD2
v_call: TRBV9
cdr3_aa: CASSPRTSGSSYNEQFF
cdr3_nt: TGTGCCAGCAGCCCGAGGACTAGCGGGAGCTCCTACAATGAGCAGTTCTTC

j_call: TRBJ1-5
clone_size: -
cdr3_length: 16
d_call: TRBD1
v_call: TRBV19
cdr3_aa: CASSIRDRDYNQPQHF
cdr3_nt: TGTGCCAGTAGTATCCGGGACAGGGATTACAATCAGCCCCAGCATTTT

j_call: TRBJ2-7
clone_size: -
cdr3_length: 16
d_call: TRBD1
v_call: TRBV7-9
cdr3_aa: CASSPDEDRGDYEQYF
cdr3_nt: TGTGCCAGCAGCCCCGACGAGGACAGGGGAGACTACGAGCAGTACTTC

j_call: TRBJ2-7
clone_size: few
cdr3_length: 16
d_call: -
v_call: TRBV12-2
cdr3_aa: CASRLGRGGQGREQYF
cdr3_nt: TGTGCAAGTCGCTTAGGCCGAGGGGGACAGGGGCGCGAGCAGTACTTC

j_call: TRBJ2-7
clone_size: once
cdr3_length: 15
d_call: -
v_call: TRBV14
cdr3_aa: CASSVTGSQGYEQYF
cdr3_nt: TGTGCCAGCAGCGTAACAGGGTCACAGGGATACGAGCAGTACTTC

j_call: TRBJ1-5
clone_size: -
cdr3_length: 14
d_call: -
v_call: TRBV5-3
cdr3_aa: CARSLETRGQPQHF
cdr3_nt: TGTGCCAGAAGCTTGGAGACACGGGGGCAGCCCCAGCATTTT

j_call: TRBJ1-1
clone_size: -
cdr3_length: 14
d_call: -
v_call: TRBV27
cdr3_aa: CASSPLGQNTEAFF
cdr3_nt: TGTGCCAGCAGTCCACTGGGACAGAACACTGAAGCTTTCTTT

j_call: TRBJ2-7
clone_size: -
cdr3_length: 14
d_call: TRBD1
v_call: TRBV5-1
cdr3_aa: CASSLEGRGHEQYF
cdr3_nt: TGCGCCAGCAGCTTGGAAGGCAGGGGGCACGAGCAGTACTTC

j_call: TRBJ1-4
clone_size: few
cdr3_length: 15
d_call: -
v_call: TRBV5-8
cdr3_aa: CASSLDQGFGEKLFF
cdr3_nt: TGTGCCAGCAGCTTGGATCAGGGCTTCGGGGAAAAACTGTTTTTT

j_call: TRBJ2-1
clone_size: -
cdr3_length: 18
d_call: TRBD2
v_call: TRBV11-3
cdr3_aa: CASSLGWTSGGGLREQFF
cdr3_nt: TGTGCCAGCAGCTTAGGCTGGACTAGCGGGGGGGGATTGAGAGAGCAGTTCTTC

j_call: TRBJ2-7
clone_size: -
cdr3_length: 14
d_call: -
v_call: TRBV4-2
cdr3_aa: CASRGAGTLDEQYF
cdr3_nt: TGTGCCAGCAGGGGAGCCGGGACACTCGACGAGCAGTACTTC